This T cell receptor (beta chain) was identified in a study of T-cell reconstitution after alpha-beta-depleted transplantation in children listed by TCRdb under 2016. With regard to the full study: Using TCR repertoire profiling, the study followed T-cell immune reconstitution in a quantitative way in children after TCRalphabeta/CD19-depleted allogeneic hematopoietic cell transplantation.

Preparation of the library involved PCR. Sequencing was performed on an Illumina HiSeq 2500. To normalize quantification of the TCRbeta repertoire, the TCR libraries were built with molecular barcoding that relied on unique molecular identifiers. In-frame beta chains were kept once TCRdb had trimmed the public reads at Q25 with fastp and called clones with MiXCR. Identical CDR3 proteins give one entry, which carries the most common genes and DNA. Recorded for this sample are 500,000 to 650,000 distinct CDR3 sequences; 11% of them occurred a single time. The ten largest account for 13% to 15% of the sample. The CDR3 runs 15 residues from the cysteine to the phenylalanine. The retained sequence is limited to the CDR3, 45 bases, with the frame set at the first base. V is pruned by 4 bases and J by 7 bases, leaving 9 bases of the junction without a gene match. Reading the germline V gene (reference sequence) gives CDR1 MNHEY and CDR2 SMNVEV.

As for this clonotype: Its antigen target is currently unknown. No much larger clone is present one base from it, and per-base qualities are unavailable.

This specimen's treatment or condition label, per the study, means: allogeneic hematopoietic cell transplantation with graft depleted of TCRalphabeta T cells and CD19 B cells. The transplant recipients were children given TCRalphabeta/CD19-depleted allogeneic hematopoietic cell grafts. Overall study outcomes, separate from this receptor: About two months after transplant, the apparently early recovery of alphabetaT-cell counts reportedly depended on just several hundred clones that had expanded rapidly and came from non-depleted graft cells. In some patients, high TCRbeta diversity at day 60 was attributed to recipient T cells and intrathymic progenitors that had survived conditioning. Hyperexpanded clone frequencies declined over subsequent months; after one year, T-cell counts and TCRbeta diversity were mostly attributed to newly produced T cells.

The receptor comes from a female patient younger than 10 who had a stem cell transplant for aplastic anemia, so the T cells may come from the graft donor. The material sequenced was PBMCs, mostly from graft donor cells, taken 180 days after TCRalphabeta/CD19-depleted stem cell transplant. The rearranged chain carries TRBV27 and TRBJ2-3, and TRBD2 matches 9 of the central bases. The CDR3 here reads CASSSTGAGGHTQYF. Read as DNA, the sequence is TGTGCCAGCAGTTCCACCGGGGCGGGGGGGCATACGCAGTATTTT.